The 29 T cell receptor beta chains given below trace back to one sample, sequenced in a study of T cells in Graves' hyperthyroidism and ophthalmopathy. Regions amplified from RNA transcripts were the TCR beta CDR3 regions. HTBI primers were used for first-round RT-PCR of the TCR CDR3. Each CDR3 protein is one row after TCRdb ran MiXCR on the multiplex PCR reads. The table lists about 400,000 distinct CDR3 sequences, roughly 14% of them singletons. Sample: blood. These receptors all stem from a woman between 18 and 29 years old with Graves' hyperthyroidism that later progressed to Graves' ophthalmopathy.

The V call is TRBV7-9, the J call TRBJ1-6; D unresolved. From germline, CDR1 is SEHNR and CDR2 FQNEAQ (reference sequence). The V and J ends lost 5 bases and 6 bases respectively, with 8 bases between them. CDR3 size: 13 residues. CDR3 DNA sequence: TGTGCCAGCAGCCTGAAACTTAATTCACCCCTCCACTTT. The encoded protein is CASSLKLNSPLHF.

Ten or more counts support this clonotype. The chain joins TRBV29-1 to TRBJ2-7; D is perhaps TRBD1 (6 bases). V gave up 2 bases and J gave up 1 base, with 9 bases separating them. The germline V gene encodes CDR1 SQVTM and CDR2 ANQGSEA. The CDR3 covers 13 residues. Here the CDR3 DNA reads TGCAGCGTTGAACCCCAGGGGTCCTACGAGCAGTACTTC. Protein product: CSVEPQGSYEQYF.

This clonotype was picked up a small number of times. The rearrangement links TRBV5-1 to TRBJ1-1; possible D gene TRBD1, 5 bases. V was shortened by 4 bases and J by 10 bases, with 20 bases between the two germline ends. Germline V gene sequence: CDR1 SGHRS, CDR2 YFSETQ. The CDR3 has 14 residues. The CDR3 DNA is TGCGCCAGCAGCCTTGGGAGGGGAGATGTTGTAGCTTTCTTT. This translates into CASSLGRGDVVAFF.

Many counts were recorded for this clonotype. The rearrangement uses TRBV2 and TRBJ1-5; 7 bases align to TRBD1. Trimming removed 6 bases from V and 7 bases from J; junction bases left unmatched: 6. This CDR3 is 13 amino acids long. The germline V gene has CDR1 SNHLY and CDR2 FYNNEI. The CDR3: CASSPDREQPQHF. CDR3 DNA sequence: TGTGCCAGCAGCCCCGACAGGGAACAGCCCCAGCATTTT.

The genes are TRBV9 and TRBJ2-7; the match to TRBD2 covers 7 bases. Per germline, CDR1 SGDLS and CDR2 YYNGEE. V lost 4 bases and J lost 6; bases outside the gene matches: 7. The CDR3 contains 13 residues. CDR3 bases: TGTGCCAGCAGCCTCGGACTAGTCTCCGAGCAGTACTTC. As protein: CASSLGLVSEQYF.

This clonotype has at least ten counts. J is TRBJ2-7 and V is TRBV20-1; a possible D gene is TRBD1 (5 bases). The CDR3 runs 13 residues. V lost 1 base to trimming and J lost 1 base, with 8 bases between them. CDR1 DFQATT and CDR2 SNEGSKA come from the germline V gene (reference sequence). The CDR3 loop reads CSARVGVSYEQYF. DNA of the CDR3: TGCAGTGCTAGAGTAGGGGTATCCTACGAGCAGTACTTC.

This clonotype was seen at least ten times. This chain uses TRBV7-9 with TRBJ2-1; maybe TRBD2 (6 bases). Germline values: CDR1 SEHNR, CDR2 FQNEAQ (reference sequence). Trimming cost V 0 bases and J 0 bases, with 21 bases left between them. CDR3 length: 20 amino acids. Written as DNA, the CDR3 is TGTGCCAGCAGCTTAGCCCCCACAGCTATAGCGGTGAGCTCCTACAATGAGCAGTTCTTC. Translated: CASSLAPTAIAVSSYNEQFF.

This clonotype was seen many times. The genes are TRBV5-1 and TRBJ2-7; 9 bases line up with TRBD2. Unmatched junction bases numbered 15, after V lost 1 base and J lost 4 bases. Per the germline V gene, CDR1 is SGHRS and CDR2 is YFSETQ. The CDR3 runs 18 residues. CDR3 residues: CASSLMGVATSGRYEQYF. The CDR3 DNA reads as TGCGCCAGCAGCTTGATGGGGGTAGCGACTAGCGGTCGGTACGAGCAGTACTTC.

To note about this clonotype: Just one base apart from a much larger clone, this may be a read error. The chain joins TRBV20-1 to TRBJ2-7; no clear D gene. The V gene's germline CDR1 is DFQATT and CDR2 SNEGSKA (reference sequence). This CDR3 is built from 13 residues. CDR3 in amino acids: CSAEPKTSYEPYF. CDR3 coding DNA: TGCAGTGCAGAACCGAAGACCTCCTACGAGCCGTACTTC.

This clonotype was detected many times. The V and J genes are TRBV5-1 and TRBJ2-1; D is unclear. From germline, CDR1 is SGHRS and CDR2 YFSETQ. The CDR3 totals 15 residues. Trimming removed 7 bases from V and 2 bases from J, with 16 bases in between. The CDR3 loop reads CASALLSKTYNEQFF. The CDR3 DNA reads as TGCGCCAGCGCCCTTTTAAGCAAAACCTACAATGAGCAGTTCTTC.

Remarks on this clonotype: Because the CDR3 is missing its conserved closing phenylalanine or tryptophan, this is likely a read error. J is TRBJ1-5 and V is TRBV18; D is unclear. This CDR3 contains 12 residues. Trimming pared 2 bases from V and 1 base from J, leaving 0 bases between. CDR1 KGHSH and CDR2 LQKENI come from the germline V gene. The CDR3 is CASSPSNQPQHL. CDR3 DNA: TGTGCCAGCTCACCAAGCAATCAGCCCCAGCATCTT.

As to this clonotype: A much larger clone lies one base from this, so it may be a read error. The chain uses TRBV19 and TRBJ1-1; 7 bases map to TRBD1. Looked up from germline, CDR1 is LNHDA and CDR2 is SQIVND (reference sequence). CDR3 length: 14 amino acids. For the CDR3, the DNA is TGTGCCAGTAGGACAAGGGACAGCAACACTGGAGCTTTCTTT. This sequence encodes CASRTRDSNTGAFF.

At least ten counts were recorded for this clonotype. The chain links TRBV7-2 to TRBJ2-1, with 8 bases matching TRBD1. V dropped 2 bases and J dropped 6; count of bases not matched to a gene: 6. CDR1 is SGHTA and CDR2 is FQGNSA in the germline V gene. CDR3 length: 15 residues. Here the CDR3 reads CASSLIRGLFNEQFF. DNA of the CDR3: TGTGCCAGCAGCTTAATCAGGGGGCTTTTCAATGAGCAGTTCTTC.

The genes are TRBV28 and TRBJ2-5, with D possibly being TRBD2 (6 bases). From germline, CDR1 is MDHEN and CDR2 SYDVKM. The CDR3 covers 14 residues. Trimming stripped 6 bases from V and 1 base from J, with 12 bases between. CDR3 nucleotide sequence: TGTGCCAGCAGCCCATCGGGGGTCCAAGAGACCCAGTACTTC. The encoded protein is CASSPSGVQETQYF.

This clonotype was detected many times. This chain joins TRBV12-3 or TRBV12-4 and TRBJ1-4, with a weak D call TRBD1 (6 bases). The CDR3 contains 14 residues. With 3 bases removed from V and 3 bases from J, the gap between germline ends came to 8 bases. CDR3 loop: CASSFRQANEKLFF. The CDR3 coding sequence is TGTGCCAGCAGTTTCCGACAGGCTAATGAAAAACTGTTTTTT.

This clonotype was seen only a few times. This rearrangement joins TRBV3-1 to TRBJ2-5; D is perhaps TRBD1 (6 bases). Trimming took 2 bases from V and 5 from J, leaving 9 bases between them. There are 13 residues in the CDR3. Germline CDR1 LGHDT, CDR2 YNNKEL (reference sequence). The CDR3 reads CASSQQGSETQYF. In DNA, the CDR3 is TGTGCCAGCAGCCAACAGGGGTCTGAGACCCAGTACTTC.

This clonotype was seen repeatedly, ten times or more. The V and J genes are TRBV30 and TRBJ2-2; 7 bases fit TRBD2. CDR3 length: 13 amino acids. The trim removed 0 bases at V and 6 bases at J, leaving 1 base unmatched. Germline V gives CDR1 GTSNPN, CDR2 SVGIG (reference sequence). The CDR3 sequence is CAWSVRGAGELFF. DNA of the CDR3: TGTGCCTGGAGTGTACGGGGGGCCGGGGAGCTGTTTTTT.

In its sample, this clonotype was seen many times. The gene calls are TRBV11-2 and TRBJ1-1, with D possibly TRBD1 on 5 matching bases. V lost 5 bases and J 1 base, leaving 11 bases between the germline ends. The CDR3 extends over 14 amino acids. Germline V lookup: CDR1 SGHAT, CDR2 FQNNGV. The CDR3 here is CASSPPGGNTEAFF. The CDR3, as DNA: TGTGCCAGCAGCCCTCCGGGGGGGAACACTGAAGCTTTCTTT.

The chain recombines TRBV28 with TRBJ2-1; 9 bases fit TRBD2. CDR3 length: 15 amino acids. Per germline, CDR1 MDHEN and CDR2 SYDVKM. V trimming: 3 bases; J trimming: 6 bases; junction bases outside the gene matches: 6. The CDR3 DNA is TGTGCCAGCAGTTTCCTTCTAGCGGGAAGCAATGAGCAGTTCTTC. Translated, it gives CASSFLLAGSNEQFF.

This clonotype was recorded many times. The CDR3 region is CANSGRNGNEQFF. For the CDR3, the DNA is TGTGCCAATAGCGGGAGAAATGGCAATGAGCAGTTCTTC. The chain carries TRBV2 and TRBJ2-1; TRBD2 matches 9 bases. CDR1 SNHLY and CDR2 FYNNEI come from the germline V gene. Losses at the gene ends were 10 bases for V and 6 bases for J; bases not matched to a gene: 7. The CDR3 spans 13 residues.

V is TRBV6-1 and J is TRBJ2-1, with D hard to call. V lost 11 bases to trimming and J lost 0 bases, with 11 bases between them. This CDR3 has 13 amino acids. Germline V gene lookup returns CDR1 MNHNS and CDR2 SASEGT. CDR3 sequence (DNA): TGTGCCGGCACATGGGACTCCTACAATGAGCAGTTCTTC. Amino acids: CAGTWDSYNEQFF.

The rearrangement uses TRBV12-3 or TRBV12-4 and TRBJ2-6, with a tentative D call TRBD2 (5 bases). The CDR3 extends over 14 amino acids. Trimming stripped 8 bases from V and 4 bases from J, with 12 bases between. The CDR3 coding sequence is TGTGCCAGCGTCTTTTCGGGGGGGGCCAACGTCCTGACTTTC. It yields the protein CASVFSGGANVLTF.

The chain is built from TRBV28 and TRBJ2-7; D perhaps matches TRBD1 (5 bases). The V end was cut by 6 bases, the J end by 1 base, with 13 bases between. Germline loops: CDR1 MDHEN, CDR2 SYDVKM. The CDR3 is 14 amino acids. CDR3 in amino acids: CASRSATESYEQYF. The CDR3 coding sequence is TGTGCCAGCAGATCCGCGACAGAGTCCTACGAGCAGTACTTC.

There are many counts of this clonotype. CDR3 loop: CSASGQAGTEAFF. The CDR3 nucleotides read TGCAGTGCTAGCGGGCAGGCGGGCACTGAAGCTTTCTTT. The chain has TRBV20-1 and TRBJ1-1; no definite D call. The CDR3 loop spans 13 amino acids. Trimming removed 3 bases at V and 4 bases at J, with 12 bases between. Per germline, CDR1 DFQATT and CDR2 SNEGSKA (reference sequence).

This clonotype has ten or more counts. The chain uses TRBV13 and TRBJ2-1; weak D call: TRBD1 (6 bases). The germline V gene has CDR1 PRHDT and CDR2 FYEKMQ (reference sequence). The V end lost 4 bases, the J end lost 10 bases, and 8 bases lay between the germline ends. The CDR3 length is 11 residues. The CDR3 coding sequence is TGTGCCAGCAGCTCTGGGACAGAGCAGTTCTTC. Residues: CASSSGTEQFF.

This clonotype was recorded many times. The rearrangement links TRBV28 to TRBJ2-7; D is unclear. The CDR3 runs 15 residues. CDR1 is MDHEN, CDR2 SYDVKM, per germline. V dropped 3 bases and J dropped 6 bases, with 18 bases sitting between them. The chain's CDR3 is CASSLISTLSLEQYF. The CDR3 DNA sequence: TGTGCCAGCAGTTTGATCTCTACTCTTTCCCTCGAGCAGTACTTC.

This clonotype was detected many times. CDR3 bases: TGTGCCAGCAGTCCTCCGACAGGGGACGCGACGGTCAACTATGGCTACACCTTC. Translation gives CASSPPTGDATVNYGYTF. The chain is built from TRBV28 and TRBJ1-2; 8 bases are a match to TRBD1. V gave up 5 bases and J gave up 2 bases; unmatched junction bases: 16. The germline V gene has CDR1 MDHEN and CDR2 SYDVKM. This CDR3 has 18 amino acids.

This clonotype was counted at least ten times. This chain joins TRBV6-2 or TRBV6-3 and TRBJ1-2; possibly TRBD1 for D (5 bases). Germline CDR1 reads MNHEY; CDR2 reads SVGEGT. There are 14 residues in the CDR3. V dropped 7 bases and J dropped 5 bases, with 17 bases sitting between them. The CDR3 coding sequence is TGTGCCAGCACCGGGACGGTCGGACTTTATGGCTACACCTTC. This codes for CASTGTVGLYGYTF.

This clonotype was seen many times. CDR3 residues: CAWSGAAGGPYNEQFF. DNA for the CDR3: TGTGCCTGGAGTGGGGCGGCGGGAGGGCCCTACAATGAGCAGTTCTTC. The V call is TRBV30, the J call TRBJ2-1; 9 nucleotides line up with TRBD2. The V gene end was trimmed by 1 base and the J gene end by 2 bases; junction bases not matched to a gene: 6. The CDR3 contains 16 residues. CDR1 is GTSNPN, CDR2 SVGIG, per germline (reference sequence).